The clone carrying this T cell receptor (beta chain) has only a few counts. Its antigen is unidentified. These data originate in a study of identical twins. Findings and caveats of the study: Fewer insertions marked abundant cord blood beta clonotypes; young adult naive trended weakly, memory not at all. Researchers caution that invariant MAIT and iNKT cells could partly confound zero-insertion analyses.

This CDR3 has 15 amino acids. V shed 1 base and J shed 6 bases, with 16 bases lying between them. The germline V gene encodes CDR1 SEHNR and CDR2 FQNEAQ (reference sequence). TCRdb re-derived calls from the 5' RACE reads in MiXCR, one entry per CDR3 protein. The sample includes hundreds of thousands of distinct CDR3 sequences, under 10% of them seen just once. A further study also used this sample, focusing on yellow fever vaccine responses in identical twins. From that study: As reported, the vaccine T cell response of twins seemed partly convergent and partly personalized.

The V gene is TRBV7-9, the J gene TRBJ2-7, with D tentatively TRBD1 or TRBD2 (6 bases each). This sequence originates from a young woman in good health. Specimen: memory (CD45RO+) T cells sorted from blood. The CDR3 region is CASSLEGGSGLEQYF. As DNA, the CDR3 is TGTGCCAGCAGCTTAGAGGGGGGTTCAGGTCTCGAGCAGTACTTC.